Below, one TCR beta chain is given with its context. Its antigen remains unknown. This record comes from a study of shared clonotypes between healthy human individuals. Study results and caveats: The sole specimen, blood, was sampled, and tissue repertoires likely differ.

Germline CDR1 is WNHNN and CDR2 is SYGVQD (reference sequence). This CDR3 region has 13 residues. Trimming removed 6 bases at V and 1 base at J, with 8 bases between. Clones were read by immunoSEQ multiplex PCR, and TCRdb kept only the in-frame ones, dropping some. This sample has over 1.5 million clones; nearly 99% occur once, and the top ten carry about 0.4%. Sequencing was performed on naive CD4+ T cells sorted from blood. Described subset: CD45RA+ positively selected. This receptor was identified in a man aged 25-45 years in good health. The chain joins TRBV10-1 to TRBJ2-3; D might be TRBD1 (5 bases). CDR3 in DNA: TGCGCCAGCAGCGGCAGGGGCACAGATACGCAGTATTTT. Encoded protein: CASSGRGTDTQYF.